This T cell receptor beta chain was profiled in a study of cytomegalovirus exposure and HLA in healthy donors. Study results and caveats: In vitro work confirmed that a few CMV-associated chains recognize CMV antigens. For cytomegalovirus status, the classifier reportedly gave diagnoses with high specificity and sensitivity.

V was pared by 2 bases and J by 4 bases, with 15 bases of the junction left unmatched. CDR1 and CDR2 from the germline V gene are KGHSH and LQKENI. The CDR3 has 18 residues. Points on this clone: The antigen is unknown.

Method: immunoSEQ multiplex PCR; TCRdb's copy keeps in-frame clones and lacks some. The sample comprises hundreds of thousands of clones, 70% to 90% of which are singletons, and roughly 0.83% rests with the top ten. Sequenced material: PBMCs. This receptor was taken from a woman aged 18-29 years in good health and CMV-seronegative. V usage is TRBV18 and J usage is TRBJ1-1; 8 bases map to TRBD1. The CDR3 DNA reads as TGTGCCAGCTCACCATTGGGAGGGCAGGGGGCATCAGGCACTGAAGCTTTCTTT. This gives the protein CASSPLGGQGASGTEAFF.